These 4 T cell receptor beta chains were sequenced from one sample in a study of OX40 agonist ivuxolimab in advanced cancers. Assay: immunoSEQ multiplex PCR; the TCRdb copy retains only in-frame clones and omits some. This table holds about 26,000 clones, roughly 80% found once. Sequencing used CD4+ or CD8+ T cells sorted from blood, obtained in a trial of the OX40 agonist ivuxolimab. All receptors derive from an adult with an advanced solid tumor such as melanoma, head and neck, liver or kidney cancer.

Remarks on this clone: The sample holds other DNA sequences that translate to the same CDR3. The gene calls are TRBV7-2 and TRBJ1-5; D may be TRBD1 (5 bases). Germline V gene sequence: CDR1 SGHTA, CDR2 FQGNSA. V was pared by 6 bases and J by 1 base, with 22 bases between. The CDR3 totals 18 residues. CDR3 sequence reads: CASSVPRGYGASNQPQHF. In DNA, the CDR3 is TGTGCCAGCAGTGTACCCCGGGGATACGGGGCCAGCAATCAGCCCCAGCATTTT.

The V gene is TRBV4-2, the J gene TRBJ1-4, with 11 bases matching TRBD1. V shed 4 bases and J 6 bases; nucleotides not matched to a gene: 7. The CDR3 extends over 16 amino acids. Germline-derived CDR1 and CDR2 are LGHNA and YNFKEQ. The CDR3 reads CASSRVTGQGDEKLFF. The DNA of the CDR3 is TGTGCCAGCAGCCGCGTAACGGGACAGGGGGATGAAAAACTGTTTTTT.

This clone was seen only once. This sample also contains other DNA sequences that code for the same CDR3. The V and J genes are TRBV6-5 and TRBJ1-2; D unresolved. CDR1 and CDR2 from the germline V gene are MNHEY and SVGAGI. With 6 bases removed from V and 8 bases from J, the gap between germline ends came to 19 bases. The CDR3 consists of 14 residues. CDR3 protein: CASSRGGTVTGYTF. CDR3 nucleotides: TGTGCCAGCAGCCGTGGAGGTACTGTGACGGGCTACACCTTC.

The CDR3 here is CASSLGTVYEQYF. The CDR3 DNA sequence: TGCGCCAGCAGCTTGGGGACAGTATACGAGCAGTACTTC. This chain joins TRBV5-1 and TRBJ2-7; D perhaps matches TRBD1 (6 bases). The length of the CDR3 is 13 residues. In germline, CDR1 is SGHRS, CDR2 YFSETQ. V lost 0 bases to trimming and J lost 4 bases, with 8 bases between them.